One sample yielded the 22 T cell receptor beta chains listed below, sequenced in a study of T cell repertoires in cytomegalovirus infection. These TCRs' antigens remain unknown. In TCRdb, the reads were re-called with MiXCR into one record per CDR3 protein. This sample has roughly 500,000 distinct CDR3 sequences, with around 30% found just once. Sequences were derived from cultured PBMCs, sampled from culture after CMV antigen stimulation. The receptors come from a human donor in good health (CMV status not recorded). Some clones in this sample may be carry-over from other donors' samples.

This chain's CDR3 is CASSSLGGADTQYF. DNA for the CDR3: TGTGCCAGCAGCTCCTTAGGGGGCGCAGATACGCAGTATTTT. This rearrangement joins TRBV7-2 to TRBJ2-3, with TRBD1 matching 7 bases. V shed 4 bases, J shed 4 bases, and the junction held 5 bases outside the gene matches. CDR1 is SGHTA and CDR2 is FQGNSA in the germline V gene. CDR3 length: 14 amino acids.

This sequence joins TRBV15 and TRBJ2-7; TRBD2 matches 8 bases. Germline V gene lookup returns CDR1 LNHNV and CDR2 YYDKDF (reference sequence). CDR3 length equals 15 residues. V lost 3 bases, J lost 3 bases, and 7 bases stayed unmatched. CDR3 sequence (DNA): TGTGCCACCAGCAGCCTCGGACTAGCAAGCTACGAGCAGTACTTC. This sequence encodes CATSSLGLASYEQYF. Complete variable domain (other parts from reference TRBV15 and TRBJ2-7): DAMVIQNPRYQVTQFGKPVTLSCSQTLNHNVMYWYQQKSSQAPKLLFHYYDKDFNNEADTPDNFQSRRPNTSFCFLDIRSPGLGDTAMYLCATSSLGLASYEQYFGPGTRLTVT.

This clonotype has more than one count but fewer than ten. The rearrangement links TRBV7-2 to TRBJ2-2; 11 bases line up with TRBD2. The CDR3 covers 17 residues. From germline, CDR1 is SGHTA and CDR2 FQGNSA. V lost 2 bases and J lost 5; bases outside the gene matches: 7. The CDR3 here is CASSLTVAGGRTGELFF. The CDR3 DNA is TGTGCCAGCAGCTTAACAGTAGCGGGAGGGAGGACCGGGGAGCTGTTTTTT.

This clonotype was observed a few times. This rearrangement joins TRBV19 to TRBJ2-1, with D possibly matching TRBD2 (6 bases). The CDR3 totals 15 residues. Between the trimmed V and J ends, which lost 1 base and 6 bases, there was a span of 13 bases. Germline V lookup: CDR1 LNHDA, CDR2 SQIVND (reference sequence). CDR3 nucleotide sequence: TGTGCCAGTAGTATAGGCCGGGAGACCCGCAATGAGCAGTTCTTC. As protein: CASSIGRETRNEQFF.

The genes are TRBV7-6 and TRBJ1-2; 8 nucleotides line up with TRBD1. The CDR3 is 16 amino acids. Germline lookup yields CDR1 SGHVS and CDR2 FNYEAQ. Trimming at V came to 4 bases and at J to 6 bases, leaving 13 bases not matched to a gene. This CDR3 is CASSSVGVTGVDGYTF. Here the CDR3 DNA reads TGTGCCAGCAGCTCCGTTGGGGTGACAGGGGTTGATGGCTACACCTTC.

This clonotype was recorded a few times. The CDR3 reads CASSQDPLRLAANTGELFF. The DNA of the CDR3 is TGCGCCAGCAGCCAAGATCCCTTGAGACTAGCGGCGAACACCGGGGAGCTGTTTTTT. V is TRBV4-1 and J is TRBJ2-2; 9 nucleotides match TRBD2. This CDR3 has 19 residues. Germline V lookup: CDR1 MGHRA, CDR2 YSYEKL. V lost 0 bases, J lost 0 bases, and 8 bases stayed unmatched.

This chain uses TRBV4-1 with TRBJ1-5, with no clear D. The CDR3 loop spans 14 amino acids. V lost 0 bases, J lost 6 bases, and 9 bases lay in between. Germline V gene lookup returns CDR1 MGHRA and CDR2 YSYEKL. The CDR3 reads CASSQDTPGQPQHF. In nucleotides, the CDR3 is TGCGCCAGCAGCCAAGATACCCCAGGTCAGCCCCAGCATTTT.

This clonotype showed up just a few times. The chain links TRBV27 to TRBJ2-3; D is ambiguous. CDR1 is MNHEY, CDR2 SMNVEV, per germline (reference sequence). Trimming took 3 bases from V and 2 from J, leaving 21 bases between them. The CDR3 has 18 residues. Written as DNA, the CDR3 is TGTGCCAGCAGTTTGGACGGGTTTACCGCCTTTCCCACAGATACGCAGTATTTT. The encoded protein is CASSLDGFTAFPTDTQYF.

The chain is built from TRBV20-1 and TRBJ2-2, with D maybe TRBD1 (5 bases). V dropped 6 bases and J dropped 6 bases, with 14 bases sitting between them. CDR1 and CDR2 (germline): DFQATT, SNEGSKA (reference sequence). The CDR3 sequence is 13 residues long. The CDR3 protein is CSAIQQVPGELFF. The CDR3 DNA reads TGCAGTGCAATCCAACAGGTACCCGGGGAGCTGTTTTTT.

This clonotype was seen just once. The CDR3 loop reads CASSRGGENSYEQYF. In DNA, the CDR3 is TGTGCCAGCAGTCGTGGAGGGGAAAACTCCTACGAGCAGTACTTC. The chain recombines TRBV28 with TRBJ2-7; possible D gene TRBD2, 6 bases. CDR3 length equals 15 residues. Trimming removed 5 bases from V and 0 bases from J, with 14 bases in between. Per the germline V gene, CDR1 is MDHEN and CDR2 is SYDVKM.

The chain couples TRBV6-6 to TRBJ2-1; 9 nucleotides line up with TRBD2. This CDR3 comprises 13 residues. V shed 6 bases and J 9 bases; nucleotides not matched to a gene: 6. Germline loops: CDR1 MNHNY, CDR2 SVGAGI (reference sequence). This CDR3 reads CASSTWREGEQFF. CDR3 coding DNA: TGTGCCAGCAGCACATGGCGGGAGGGTGAGCAGTTCTTC.

The chain employs TRBV27 and TRBJ2-1; D is possibly TRBD1 (6 bases). Trimming cost V 6 bases and J 4 bases, with 16 bases left between them. The CDR3 runs to 15 residues. Per the germline V gene, CDR1 is MNHEY and CDR2 is SMNVEV (reference sequence). CDR3 sequence (DNA): TGTGCCAGCAGACACAGGGTCCTTGGGTACAATGAGCAGTTCTTC. The encoded protein is CASRHRVLGYNEQFF.

The rearrangement links TRBV7-9 to TRBJ2-1; 9 nucleotides line up with TRBD2. The CDR3 totals 14 residues. J was trimmed by 8 bases and V by 4 bases; bases with no gene match: 6. Germline-derived CDR1 and CDR2 are SEHNR and FQNEAQ (reference sequence). DNA of the CDR3: TGTGCCAGCAGCTCGGGACTAGCTATTTATGAGCAGTTCTTC. It codes for CASSSGLAIYEQFF.

This clonotype appeared a few times. The J gene is TRBJ2-4, the V gene TRBV7-9; D is perhaps TRBD2 (5 bases). This CDR3 has 16 amino acids. Germline CDR1 is SEHNR and CDR2 is FQNEAQ (reference sequence). V was trimmed by 5 bases and J by 0 bases, leaving 14 bases between them. DNA of the CDR3: TGTGCCAGCAGCCCCAGATTCGGGGTAGCCAAAAACATTCAGTACTTC. It specifies CASSPRFGVAKNIQYF.

This clonotype was seen many times. The rearrangement links TRBV7-2 to TRBJ2-5; 8 nucleotides match TRBD2. V trimming: 0 bases; J trimming: 6 bases; junction bases outside the gene matches: 3. Per germline, CDR1 SGHTA and CDR2 FQGNSA. The CDR3 has 14 amino acids. This CDR3 reads CASSLASGGKTQYF. Written as DNA, the CDR3 is TGTGCCAGCAGCTTAGCGTCGGGGGGGAAGACCCAGTACTTC.

This clonotype occurred a few times. The gene calls are TRBV6-1 and TRBJ2-3; 13 bases align to TRBD2. The junction had 5 bases not matched to a gene; V was cut back by 6 bases and J by 2 bases. Per germline, CDR1 MNHNS and CDR2 SASEGT. This CDR3 is built from 16 residues. In nucleotides, the CDR3 is TGTGCCAGCAGCCTACTAGCGGGAGGGCCCACAGATACGCAGTATTTT. Translating gives CASSLLAGGPTDTQYF.

This chain connects TRBV7-2 to TRBJ1-5; D remains unclear. The CDR3 covers 13 residues. The germline CDR1 and CDR2 sequences are SGHTA and FQGNSA. Trimming removed 4 bases at V and 8 bases at J, with 12 bases between. The CDR3 nucleotides are TGTGCCAGCAGCTCTCAGGCTAGGGAGCCCCAGCATTTT. Translation: CASSSQAREPQHF.

This clonotype was observed a few times. As DNA, the CDR3 is TGTGCCAGTAGTATCCAACAGCGGGAGCGCGAGACCCAGTACTTC. Protein sequence: CASSIQQRERETQYF. This chain uses TRBV19 with TRBJ2-5; 8 positions agree with TRBD2. V lost 3 bases to trimming and J lost 5 bases; unmatched junction nucleotides: 8. The length of the CDR3 is 15 residues. The germline CDR1 and CDR2 sequences are LNHDA and SQIVND (reference sequence).

This clonotype was counted between two and nine times. The chain links TRBV6-1 to TRBJ2-5; D is unresolved. Germline V gives CDR1 MNHNS, CDR2 SASEGT. The CDR3 has 13 residues. V lost 5 bases and J lost 5, with 12 bases in between. CDR3 coding DNA: TGTGCCAGCAGTACCCGGGTGGTGGAGACCCAGTACTTC. It is translated as CASSTRVVETQYF.

The chain recombines TRBV6-2 or TRBV6-3 with TRBJ2-7, with 7 bases matching TRBD2. After removal of 4 bases from V and 5 bases from J, the junction contained 5 bases not matched to a gene. Germline assignment: CDR1 MNHEY and CDR2 SVGEGT. The CDR3 totals 13 residues. The CDR3 coding sequence is TGTGCCAGCAGTTCCGGGACTATCCACGAGCAGTACTTC. Encoded protein: CASSSGTIHEQYF.

The V and J genes are TRBV12-3 or TRBV12-4 and TRBJ2-5, with D possibly TRBD1 on 6 matching bases. The CDR3 spans 14 residues. V shed 6 bases and J shed 2 bases, with 13 bases lying between them. In DNA form, the CDR3 reads TGTGCCAGCAGCCCGGACAGAGTTCAAGAGACCCAGTACTTC. Translation gives CASSPDRVQETQYF.

This clonotype has at least ten counts. The chain links TRBV6-5 to TRBJ2-5; D unclear. The CDR3 runs 14 residues. V lost 2 bases and J 7 bases, leaving 14 bases between the germline ends. CDR1 MNHEY and CDR2 SVGAGI come from the germline V gene. The DNA for the CDR3 is TGTGCCAGCAGTTACGACTTGGGTTTGGGGACCCAGTACTTC. Translating it yields CASSYDLGLGTQYF.